This paragraph reports one TCR beta chain. Profiling relied on immunoSEQ multiplex PCR, and the TCRdb table lists in-frame clones only, not all of them. The sample consists of tens of thousands of clones, approximately 92% of them appearing once. Germline V gene lookup returns CDR1 SGHNT and CDR2 YENEEA. The CDR3 length is 13 residues. Trimming took 5 bases from V and 4 from J; bases not matched to a gene: 0. The sample comes from a study of T cell changes during pregnancy in multiple sclerosis. This receptor was taken from a female donor with multiple sclerosis, enrolled in a pregnancy study. The chain employs TRBV11-3 and TRBJ1-2; TRBD1 agrees at 11 bases. Sequencing was performed on CD4+ T cells from peripheral blood mononuclear cells, taken after pregnancy. This CDR3 reads CASSGTGGYGYTF. The CDR3 coding sequence is TGTGCCAGCAGCGGGACAGGGGGCTATGGCTACACCTTC.